A single sample gave rise to the 15 T cell receptor beta chains below, sequenced in a study of regulatory T cells in long-lasting Graves disease. Library construction for TCR beta used iRepertoire HTBI primers and Arm-PCR of CDR3 regions. TCRdb used MiXCR to reprocess the multiplex PCR reads, holding one entry per CDR3 protein. This sample has about 460,000 distinct CDR3 sequences; 11% to 15% occur once, and the top ten carry around a sixth. Regarding time point: newly diagnosed GD, antithyroid drugs for less than 3 months. RNA from PBMCs was the source of the TCR library. These sequences were also reported in another study, on T cells in Graves' hyperthyroidism and ophthalmopathy.

The input for sequencing was peripheral blood mononuclear cells (PBMCs), taken at new diagnosis, from a patient treated with antithyroid drugs. These receptors were collected from a woman aged 50 to 65 with Graves disease.

This clonotype was detected ten times or more. The V gene is TRBV6-1, the J gene TRBJ2-7; TRBD2 aligns across 8 bases. With 8 bases clipped from V and 2 bases from J, the junction kept 11 bases outside the gene matches. The CDR3 has 15 residues. Germline loops: CDR1 MNHNS, CDR2 SASEGT. CDR3 sequence reads: CASLGSAGATYEQYF. DNA for the CDR3: TGTGCCAGCCTTGGCTCAGCGGGAGCAACCTACGAGCAGTACTTC.

Notes on this clonotype: Given a much more abundant clone one base away, this may be a read error. V and J are TRBV27 and TRBJ2-5; D could derive from TRBD1 or TRBD2 (7 bases each). The germline V and J ends were trimmed by 6 bases and 11 bases, with 22 bases remaining between them. Per the germline V gene, CDR1 is MNHEY and CDR2 is SMNVEV (reference sequence). The CDR3 is 14 amino acids. The CDR3: CASSPIGTAGKQYF. Written as DNA, the CDR3 is TGTGCCAGCAGCCCAATCGGGACAGCGGGGAAGCAGTACTTC.

The DNA for the CDR3 is TGTGCCAGCACCGAGAGACAGGGGGCTAATGAAAAACTGTTTTTT. Protein: CASTERQGANEKLFF. The chain employs TRBV12-3 or TRBV12-4 and TRBJ1-4; TRBD1 agrees at 9 bases. This CDR3 is 15 amino acids long. Trimming cost V 7 bases and J 3 bases; bases outside gene matches: 6.

This clonotype was counted many times. The rearrangement joins TRBV28 to TRBJ2-7; 9 nucleotides line up with TRBD1. The CDR3 is made up of 14 amino acids. The germline V gene encodes CDR1 MDHEN and CDR2 SYDVKM. V shed 8 bases and J 2 bases; nucleotides not matched to a gene: 7. Written as DNA, the CDR3 is TGTGCCAGCTACGGGACAGGGAGGCCCTACGAGCAGTACTTC. It encodes CASYGTGRPYEQYF.

This clonotype was seen many times. The chain couples TRBV14 to TRBJ2-7; TRBD2 might be the D (6 bases). From germline, CDR1 is SGHDN and CDR2 FVKESK. The CDR3 is 15 residues long. Deletions cut 6 bases from V and 2 bases from J, with 17 bases between. The CDR3 is CASSHRTTHPYEQYF. DNA for the CDR3: TGTGCCAGCAGTCACCGGACTACTCACCCCTACGAGCAGTACTTC. Full variable domain (missing parts from reference TRBV14 and TRBJ2-7): EAGVTQFPSHSVIEKGQTVTLRCDPISGHDNLYWYRRVMGKEIKFLLHFVKESKQDESGMPNNRFLAERTGGTYSTLKVQPAELEDSGVYFCASSHRTTHPYEQYFGPGTRLTVT.

This clonotype occurred many times. The chain couples TRBV5-6 to TRBJ1-2, with 7 positions matching TRBD1. Per germline, CDR1 SGHDT and CDR2 YYEEEE. CDR3 length: 14 residues. Germline trimming cut 4 bases from V and 4 bases from J; bases unmatched to any gene: 7. CDR3 DNA: TGTGCCAGCAGCGCCTACGACAGGGTCTATGGCTACACCTTC. This gives the protein CASSAYDRVYGYTF.

Remarks on this clonotype: One end of the junction is discordant with germline, which a read error may explain. The chain recombines TRBV2 with TRBJ2-7; possibly TRBD2 for D (6 bases). The germline V gene has CDR1 SNHLY and CDR2 FYNNEI. CDR3 length: 14 residues. The CDR3 DNA is TGTGCCAGCAGCCCCCTAGCGATCCCCTACGGGCAGTACTTC. This gives the protein CASSPLAIPYGQYF.

On this clonotype: Since a much larger clone is just one base distant, this may be a read error. The V gene is TRBV9, the J gene TRBJ2-5; either TRBD1 or TRBD2 may fit D (5 bases each). Trimming shortened V by 0 bases and J by 4 bases, and 10 bases separated the two germline ends. This CDR3 is built from 14 residues. Germline CDR1 SGDLS, CDR2 YYNGEE. The DNA of the CDR3 is TGTGCCAGCAGCGTAGAGGGGAGACGAGAGACCCAGTACTTC. Its translation is CASSVEGRRETQYF.

This clonotype was seen a handful of times. V and J are TRBV5-5 and TRBJ2-1, with D possibly TRBD2 on 5 matching bases. This CDR3 comprises 18 residues. Germline assignment: CDR1 SGHKS and CDR2 YYEKEE (reference sequence). Deletions cut 0 bases from V and 3 bases from J, with 19 bases between. The CDR3 protein is CASSLAGRSDSYYNEQFF. The DNA of the CDR3 is TGTGCCAGCAGCTTGGCCGGGCGGTCGGACTCGTACTACAATGAGCAGTTCTTC.

Only a few counts were recorded for this clonotype. This may arise from a read error, as a much more abundant clone is one base away. The chain is built from TRBV2 and TRBJ2-7; 9 bases align to TRBD2. The germline V gene has CDR1 SNHLY and CDR2 FYNNEI. The V segment lost 7 bases and the J segment 2 bases; nucleotides outside the gene matches: 21. CDR3 length equals 19 residues. CDR3 protein: CASILSGGRARFSPYEQYF. Written as DNA, the CDR3 is TGTGCCAGCATCCTAAGTGGCGGGAGGGCCCGGTTTAGCCCCTACGAGCAGTACTTC.

At least ten counts were recorded for this clonotype. The chain couples TRBV3-1 to TRBJ2-5; D is unclear. CDR1 is LGHDT, CDR2 YNNKEL, per germline (reference sequence). The CDR3 is 14 amino acids. Trimming removed 1 base at V and 3 bases at J, with 9 bases between. The CDR3 nucleotides are TGTGCCAGCAGCCAAGCCCCACAGAAAGAGACCCAGTACTTC. Translated, it gives CASSQAPQKETQYF.

The table lists this clonotype with a few counts. This rearrangement joins TRBV28 to TRBJ2-1, with D possibly being TRBD1 or TRBD2 (5 bases each). With 4 bases removed from V and 4 bases from J, the gap between germline ends came to 23 bases. Looked up from germline, CDR1 is MDHEN and CDR2 is SYDVKM. This CDR3 spans 18 amino acids. The CDR3 nucleotides read TGTGCCAGCAGTTCTGGGCTCCGGAGGACAATCCCATACAATGAGCAGTTCTTC. Its protein product is CASSSGLRRTIPYNEQFF.

This clonotype came up many times. The chain combines TRBV30 with TRBJ2-5; D uncertain. Germline V lookup: CDR1 GTSNPN, CDR2 SVGIG (reference sequence). The ends were cut back, 0 bases at V and 2 bases at J, with 4 bases in the middle. The CDR3 runs 12 residues. The CDR3 bases are TGTGCCTGGAGTGTCCTACAAGAGACCCAGTACTTC. It translates to CAWSVLQETQYF.

The V call is TRBV5-1, the J call TRBJ2-3, with D tentatively TRBD2 (6 bases). V shed 4 bases and J shed 2 bases, with 11 bases lying between them. The CDR3 loop spans 14 amino acids. Germline loops: CDR1 SGHRS, CDR2 YFSETQ. This CDR3 reads CASSGGAYTDTQYF. The CDR3 DNA reads TGCGCCAGCAGCGGCGGGGCTTACACAGATACGCAGTATTTT.

This clonotype was detected once. With a far larger clone one base away, a read error is the likely cause. V gene TRBV7-2 combines with J gene TRBJ1-4; 7 nucleotides match TRBD1. Per germline, CDR1 SGHTA and CDR2 FQGNSA. There are 15 residues in the CDR3. The junction had 10 bases not matched to a gene; V was cut back by 2 bases and J by 10 bases. CDR3 sequence reads: CASSLPGQWGGKLFF. The CDR3 bases are TGTGCCAGCAGCTTACCGGGACAGTGGGGTGGAAAACTGTTTTTT.